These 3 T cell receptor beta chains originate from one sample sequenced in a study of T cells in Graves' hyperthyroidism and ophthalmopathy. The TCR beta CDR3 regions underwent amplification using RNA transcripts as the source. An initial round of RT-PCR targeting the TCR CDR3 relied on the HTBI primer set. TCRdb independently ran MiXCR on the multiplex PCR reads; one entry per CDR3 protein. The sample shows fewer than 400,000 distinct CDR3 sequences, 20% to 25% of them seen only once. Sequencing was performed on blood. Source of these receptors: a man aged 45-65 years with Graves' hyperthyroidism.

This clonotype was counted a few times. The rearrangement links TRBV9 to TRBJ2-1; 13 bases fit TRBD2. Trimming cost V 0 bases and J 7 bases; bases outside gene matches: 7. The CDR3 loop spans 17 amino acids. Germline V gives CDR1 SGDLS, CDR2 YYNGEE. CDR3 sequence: CASSVATGTSGTNEQFF. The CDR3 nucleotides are TGTGCCAGCAGCGTAGCTACGGGGACTAGCGGGACTAATGAGCAGTTCTTC.

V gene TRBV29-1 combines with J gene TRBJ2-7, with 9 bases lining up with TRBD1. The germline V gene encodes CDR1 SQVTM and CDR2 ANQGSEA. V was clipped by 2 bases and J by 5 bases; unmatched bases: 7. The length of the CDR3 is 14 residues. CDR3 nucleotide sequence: TGCAGCGTTGAATTGCGGGACAGGGTCCACGAGCAGTACTTC. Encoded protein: CSVELRDRVHEQYF.

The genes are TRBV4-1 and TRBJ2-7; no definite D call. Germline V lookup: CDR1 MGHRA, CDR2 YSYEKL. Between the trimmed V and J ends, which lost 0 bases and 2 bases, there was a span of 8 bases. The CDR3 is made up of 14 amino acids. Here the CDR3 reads CASSQEKGPYEQYF. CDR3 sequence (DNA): TGCGCCAGCAGCCAAGAAAAAGGTCCCTACGAGCAGTACTTC.